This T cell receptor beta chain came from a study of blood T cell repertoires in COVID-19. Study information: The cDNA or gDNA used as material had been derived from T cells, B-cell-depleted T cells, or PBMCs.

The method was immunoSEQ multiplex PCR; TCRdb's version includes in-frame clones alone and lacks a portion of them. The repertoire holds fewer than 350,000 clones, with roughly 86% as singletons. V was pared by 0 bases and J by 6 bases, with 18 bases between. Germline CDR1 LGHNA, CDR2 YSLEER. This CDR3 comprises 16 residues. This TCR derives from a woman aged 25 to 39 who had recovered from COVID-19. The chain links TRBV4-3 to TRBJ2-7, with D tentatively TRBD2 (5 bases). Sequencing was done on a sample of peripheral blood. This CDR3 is CASSQDRAGPLGEQYF. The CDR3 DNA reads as TGCGCCAGCAGCCAAGATAGGGCGGGCCCCCTAGGCGAGCAGTACTTC.